Sequencing of this T cell receptor (beta chain) was carried out in a study of vaccination and CD4 T cells after COVID-19. Indicated treatment: approximately 9-day PBMC culture with coronavirus spike peptide pools or control peptides (ViraFEST assay). Once obtained from cultured CD4+ T cells, the DNA was sequenced using the Oncomine TCR Beta short-read assay. MiXCR, applied by TCRdb to the PCR reads, yields one record per CDR3 protein. The sample yields about 21,000 distinct CDR3 sequences, approximately 38% seen once. Germline values: CDR1 LNHDA, CDR2 SQIVND (reference sequence). The ends lost 2 bases at V and 4 bases at J; junction bases unmatched: 6. The length of the CDR3 is 15 residues. As for this clonotype: What it binds is unknown.

This specimen was CD4+ T cells from blood, cultured in vitro, taken before SARS-CoV-2 vaccination. The receptor was isolated from a human donor who had recovered from COVID-19. The chain has TRBV19 and TRBJ1-1, with 8 bases lining up with TRBD1. CDR3 DNA: TGTGCCAGTAGTATAAGTCGAACAGGGGGCACTGAAGCTTTCTTT. Protein: CASSISRTGGTEAFF. Drawing the rest from reference TRBV19 and TRBJ1-1, the complete variable domain is DGGITQSPKYLFRKEGQNVTLSCEQNLNHDAMYWYRQDPGQGLRLIYYSQIVNDFQKGDIAEGYSVSREKKESFPLTVTSAQKNPTAFYLCASSISRTGGTEAFFGQGTRLTVV.